This T cell receptor (beta chain) was retrieved from a study of blood T cells in healthy people across ages. Study-wide results and limits: A greater number of naive CD4+ cells and higher diversity distinguished long-lived donors from aged donors. Diversity estimates from one million T cells were considered underestimates.

Alongside a J-beta primer mix, a sample-barcoded 5' primer served in a second PCR lasting roughly 7 to 11 cycles. All samples yielded 2.5 million or more CDR3-containing paired-end reads. TCRdb called the 5' RACE reads again in MiXCR, with one record for every CDR3 protein. Among 1.5 million to 2 million distinct CDR3 sequences, roughly 30% were seen once, and the ten largest hold about 10%. In its sample, this clonotype was seen a few times. Its cognate antigen is unknown. The CDR3 runs 14 residues. Germline assignment: CDR1 SQVTM and CDR2 ANQGSEA. V lost 5 bases to trimming and J lost 8 bases; unmatched junction nucleotides: 12.

This chain links TRBV29-1 with TRBJ1-1; 9 bases are shared with TRBD1. The material sequenced was blood. The origin of this receptor is a woman in her twenties or thirties in good health. This CDR3 reads CSVITGTGPREAFF. CDR3 coding DNA: TGCAGCGTTATAACCGGGACAGGGCCCAGGGAAGCTTTCTTT.